Below are 31 T cell receptor beta chains sequenced from a single sample in a study of Graves' ophthalmopathy and Graves' hyperthyroidism. RNA transcripts provided the template for amplifying TCR beta CDR3 regions. RT-PCR with HTBI primers came first, then second-round multiplex PCR. TCRdb processed the multiplex PCR reads anew with MiXCR; each CDR3 protein has one entry. The sample lists about 550,000 distinct CDR3 sequences; about 40% were seen once. The sample consisted of peripheral blood or thyroid tissue (not recorded which). The source is an adult man with Graves' hyperthyroidism.

This rearrangement joins TRBV7-6 to TRBJ1-1; D gene unclear. The ends were cut back, 6 bases at V and 4 bases at J, with 15 bases in the middle. This CDR3 has 14 amino acids. CDR1 is SGHVS, CDR2 FNYEAQ, per germline. The DNA for the CDR3 is TGTGCCAGCAGTGGACTAGCGGGTGGCACTGAAGCTTTCTTT. The encoded protein is CASSGLAGGTEAFF.

This clonotype was seen repeatedly, ten times or more. The chain carries TRBV28 and TRBJ2-7, with 12 bases identical to TRBD2. Germline-derived CDR1 and CDR2 are MDHEN and SYDVKM. J gave up 2 bases and V 5 bases, and 7 bases lay outside the gene matches. This CDR3 has 16 amino acids. This CDR3 is CASSPRWTSGTYEQYF. The CDR3 nucleotides are TGTGCCAGCAGTCCCAGGTGGACTAGCGGGACCTACGAGCAGTACTTC.

The genes are TRBV12-5 and TRBJ2-7, with TRBD1 as a possible D gene (6 bases). The CDR3 consists of 17 residues. From germline, CDR1 is LGHNT and CDR2 FRNRAP. CDR3 residues: CASSLARFRGRGSEQYF. CDR3 nucleotide sequence: TGTGCCAGCAGTTTAGCGCGGTTTCGGGGCAGGGGCTCCGAGCAGTACTTC.

This clonotype was seen many times. The chain carries TRBV7-8 and TRBJ1-2; no reliable D call. The V end was cut by 0 bases, the J end by 2 bases, with 7 bases between. The CDR3 runs 14 residues. Germline V CDR1 and CDR2: SGHVS, FQNEAQ. In nucleotides, the CDR3 is TGTGCCAGCAGCTTAGCGGAGGTGAACTATGGCTACACCTTC. Protein product: CASSLAEVNYGYTF. The full variable domain, its missing parts supplied by reference TRBV7-8 and TRBJ1-2, is GAGVSQSPRYKVAKRGQDVALRCDPISGHVSLFWYQQALGQGPEFLTYFQNEAQLDKSGLPSDRFFAERPEGSVSTLKIQRTQQEDSAVYLCASSLAEVNYGYTFGSGTRLTVV.

The chain links TRBV29-1 to TRBJ1-1, with D possibly TRBD1 on 5 matching bases. Looked up from germline, CDR1 is SQVTM and CDR2 is ANQGSEA. This CDR3 spans 18 amino acids. Trimming took off 4 bases at V and 1 base at J, with 25 bases between the two ends. The CDR3 sequence is CSVVGLAEGRIPNTEAFF. The CDR3 DNA reads as TGCAGCGTTGTGGGGCTAGCAGAGGGAAGGATCCCGAACACTGAAGCTTTCTTT.

The J gene is TRBJ1-1, the V gene TRBV19; 8 bases map to TRBD1. The CDR3 contains 15 residues. In germline, CDR1 is LNHDA, CDR2 SQIVND (reference sequence). Unmatched junction bases numbered 9, after V lost 9 bases and J lost 0 bases. The CDR3 DNA is TGTGCCAGCCAGGGGGCGATGGGGGTGAACACTGAAGCTTTCTTT. Amino acids: CASQGAMGVNTEAFF.

This clonotype was observed at least ten times. This sequence joins TRBV20-1 and TRBJ1-1; D not certain. The CDR3 runs to 14 residues. Trimming cost V 3 bases and J 0 bases, with 11 bases left between them. Germline V gene sequence: CDR1 DFQATT, CDR2 SNEGSKA (reference sequence). The CDR3 DNA follows: TGCAGTGCTAGCTGGGGAAACATGAACACTGAAGCTTTCTTT. It specifies CSASWGNMNTEAFF.

This clonotype was picked up many times. The gene calls are TRBV7-6 and TRBJ1-2; the D is unclear. V lost 4 bases to trimming and J lost 4 bases, with 22 bases between them. CDR3 length: 17 residues. Germline V gene data show CDR1 as SGHVS and CDR2 as FNYEAQ. The CDR3 spells CASSSPTLDRRIYGYTF. The DNA of the CDR3 is TGTGCCAGCAGCTCTCCCACTTTGGACCGACGAATCTATGGCTACACCTTC.

As for this clonotype: A much larger clone differs by one base, so this may be a read error. The CDR3 region is CVSSQQGSNEKLFF. CDR3 bases: TGTGTCAGTAGTCAACAGGGTTCTAATGAAAAACTGTTTTTT. The chain uses TRBV19 and TRBJ1-4; possible D gene TRBD1, 6 bases. Germline values: CDR1 LNHDA, CDR2 SQIVND (reference sequence). The CDR3 is 14 amino acids.

The chain combines TRBV2 with TRBJ1-5; D uncertain. Trimming took off 3 bases at V and 2 bases at J, with 11 bases between the two ends. CDR1 and CDR2 from the germline V gene are SNHLY and FYNNEI. There are 15 residues in the CDR3. CDR3 residues: CASSDSTGGNQPQHF. The DNA of the CDR3 is TGTGCCAGCAGTGACAGCACCGGGGGCAATCAGCCCCAGCATTTT.

Note on this clonotype: A much larger clone lies a single base off, so this may be a read error. The chain has TRBV9 and TRBJ2-2, with a tentative D call TRBD2 (5 bases). This CDR3 has 15 amino acids. Looked up from germline, CDR1 is SGDLS and CDR2 is YYNGEE. Trimming shortened V by 2 bases and J by 7 bases, and 15 bases separated the two germline ends. The CDR3, as DNA: TGTGCCAGCAGCGTGGAGAGGGCCTGGGTCGGGGAGCTGTTTTTT. It encodes CASSVERAWVGELFF.

This clonotype was recorded once. The rearrangement joins TRBV29-1 to TRBJ2-1, with 9 bases that match TRBD2. Germline V gene data show CDR1 as SQVTM and CDR2 as ANQGSEA. This CDR3 is built from 16 residues. V lost 6 bases, J lost 4 bases, and 13 bases stayed unmatched. CDR3 protein: CSVDGIAGVTYNEQFF. For the CDR3, the DNA is TGCAGCGTCGATGGAATAGCGGGAGTGACTTACAATGAGCAGTTCTTC.

This clonotype was seen at least ten times. The chain carries TRBV2 and TRBJ2-7, with D maybe TRBD2 (6 bases). This CDR3 has 13 residues. V was trimmed by 7 bases and J by 2 bases, leaving 12 bases between them. From germline, CDR1 is SNHLY and CDR2 FYNNEI. The CDR3 reads CASKRGGPYEQYF. The DNA for the CDR3 is TGTGCCAGCAAGAGGGGAGGTCCCTACGAGCAGTACTTC.

This CDR3 reads CATSRVTVLGTDTQYF. CDR3 DNA sequence: TGTGCCACCAGCAGAGTGACAGTCCTAGGCACAGATACGCAGTATTTT. The chain uses TRBV15 and TRBJ2-3; the D gene is possibly TRBD1 (5 bases). This CDR3 region has 16 residues. The V gene lost 1 base and the J gene lost 1 base, with 12 bases spanning the gap. The V gene's germline CDR1 is LNHNV and CDR2 YYDKDF (reference sequence).

In this sample, this clonotype turned up a few times. This rearrangement joins TRBV29-1 to TRBJ2-3; TRBD2 matches at 13 bases. Germline V gene data show CDR1 as SQVTM and CDR2 as ANQGSEA. The CDR3 has 14 residues. Trimming at V came to 6 bases and at J to 4 bases, leaving 4 bases not matched to a gene. CDR3 coding DNA: TGCAGCGTCGTGGGGACTAGCGGGGCAGATACGCAGTATTTT. Residues: CSVVGTSGADTQYF.

The rearrangement joins TRBV28 to TRBJ2-5, with D maybe TRBD2 (5 bases). In germline, CDR1 is MDHEN, CDR2 SYDVKM. This CDR3 region has 12 residues. V was shortened by 9 bases and J by 5 bases, with 13 bases between the two germline ends. This chain's CDR3 is CASGKGAETQYF. For the CDR3, the DNA is TGTGCCAGTGGCAAGGGAGCGGAGACCCAGTACTTC.

This clonotype was detected many times. The chain carries TRBV24-1 and TRBJ2-7; D is tentatively TRBD1 or TRBD2 (5 bases each). Trimming stripped 4 bases from V and 6 bases from J, with 12 bases between. The germline gives CDR1 KGHDR, CDR2 SFDVKD. This CDR3 has 13 residues. This CDR3 reads CATSETGGSEQYF. The DNA of the CDR3 is TGTGCCACCAGTGAGACTGGGGGAAGCGAGCAGTACTTC.

In this sample, this clonotype turned up many times. V usage is TRBV7-9 and J usage is TRBJ1-2; the match to TRBD1 covers 7 bases. CDR3 length: 12 residues. The ends lost 5 bases at V and 6 bases at J; junction bases unmatched: 3. The germline gives CDR1 SEHNR, CDR2 FQNEAQ (reference sequence). The CDR3 sequence: CASSEGADGYTF. In nucleotides, the CDR3 is TGTGCCAGCAGCGAGGGGGCTGATGGCTACACCTTC.

The DNA of the CDR3 is TGTGCCAGCAGCCTCGGAGGGAGCGGGGGGTCCGCTGAGACCCAGTACTTC. This sequence encodes CASSLGGSGGSAETQYF. The chain carries TRBV3-1 and TRBJ2-5; 9 bases are shared with TRBD2. Trimming removed 4 bases from V and 5 bases from J; junction bases left unmatched: 14. Per germline, CDR1 LGHDT and CDR2 YNNKEL (reference sequence). This CDR3 comprises 17 residues.

Ten or more counts support this clonotype. A much larger clone differs from this one at a single base, so this may be a read error. The chain combines TRBV9 with TRBJ2-2, with unresolved D. The V end lost 0 bases, the J end lost 4 bases, and 1 base lay between the germline ends. Germline assignment: CDR1 SGDLS and CDR2 YYNGEE. This CDR3 is 12 amino acids long. The CDR3 coding sequence is TGTGCCAGCAGCGTAGCCACCGGGGAGCTGTTTTTT. Protein: CASSVATGELFF.

The sample holds many counts of this clonotype. The chain links TRBV2 to TRBJ1-5; TRBD1 agrees at 7 bases. Germline V lookup: CDR1 SNHLY, CDR2 FYNNEI. The CDR3 covers 16 residues. V trimming: 5 bases; J trimming: 0 bases; junction bases outside the gene matches: 7. The CDR3 DNA follows: TGTGCCAGCAGTTACACAGGGGCGTATAGCAATCAGCCCCAGCATTTT. This translates into CASSYTGAYSNQPQHF.

This clonotype came up many times. The rearrangement uses TRBV10-2 and TRBJ1-2; D gene uncertain. V was cut by 1 base and J by 1 base, with 13 bases left in between. Germline V gene sequence: CDR1 WSHSY, CDR2 SAAADI. CDR3 length equals 16 residues. In DNA form, the CDR3 reads TGCGCCAGCAGTGAGTTATCTAATGGATTTAACTATGGCTACACCTTC. This translates into CASSELSNGFNYGYTF.

This clonotype was observed at least ten times. The CDR3 reads CASGRTGDNSPLHF. For the CDR3, the DNA is TGTGCCAGCGGAAGGACAGGGGATAATTCACCCCTCCACTTT. The V and J genes are TRBV25-1 and TRBJ1-6, with 9 bases that match TRBD1. The CDR3 totals 14 residues. Germline CDR1 reads MGHDK; CDR2 reads SYGVNS. J gave up 5 bases and V 8 bases, and 4 bases lay outside the gene matches.

The chain recombines TRBV7-9 with TRBJ1-1; possible D gene TRBD1, 5 bases. Germline V gene data show CDR1 as SEHNR and CDR2 as FQNEAQ (reference sequence). The ends were cut back, 5 bases at V and 7 bases at J, with 20 bases in the middle. The CDR3 is 15 amino acids. This chain's CDR3 is CASSPGVTGLSEAFF. The CDR3 region has the DNA TGTGCCAGCAGCCCCGGCGTGACGGGGCTGAGTGAAGCTTTCTTT. The whole variable domain, filled in from reference TRBV7-9 and TRBJ1-1, reads DTGVSQNPRHKITKRGQNVTFRCDPISEHNRLYWYRQTLGQGPEFLTYFQNEAQLEKSRLLSDRFSAERPKGSFSTLEIQRTEQGDSAMYLCASSPGVTGLSEAFFGQGTRLTVV.

This rearrangement joins TRBV20-1 to TRBJ1-2; 9 bases align to TRBD1. The V gene's germline CDR1 is DFQATT and CDR2 SNEGSKA (reference sequence). There are 15 residues in the CDR3. V trimming: 2 bases; J trimming: 4 bases; junction bases outside the gene matches: 8. CDR3 sequence reads: CSARRGTGFGYGYTF. Here the CDR3 DNA reads TGCAGTGCTAGACGCGGGACAGGGTTTGGCTATGGCTACACCTTC.

This clonotype was counted many times. The chain is built from TRBV7-9 and TRBJ2-5, with 7 bases fitting TRBD1. This CDR3 region has 15 residues. The ends lost 3 bases at V and 4 bases at J; junction bases unmatched: 8. Per the germline V gene, CDR1 is SEHNR and CDR2 is FQNEAQ (reference sequence). CDR3 sequence reads: CASSFRDSAGETQYF. CDR3 nucleotide sequence: TGTGCCAGCAGCTTTAGGGACAGTGCGGGAGAGACCCAGTACTTC.

This clonotype was detected ten times or more. The chain links TRBV29-1 to TRBJ1-4, with D unresolved. V was clipped by 0 bases and J by 14 bases, with 10 bases between them. The CDR3 is 11 residues long. Germline V gene data show CDR1 as SQVTM and CDR2 as ANQGSEA. DNA for the CDR3: TGCAGCGTTGAAGATGAGTACCGGCTGTTTTTT. This encodes CSVEDEYRLFF.

Only one count was recorded for this clonotype. The chain has TRBV2 and TRBJ2-7; tentative D call: TRBD2 (5 bases). CDR1 is SNHLY and CDR2 is FYNNEI in the germline V gene. The CDR3 has 14 residues. V was clipped by 0 bases and J by 3 bases, with 9 bases between them. The CDR3 here is CASSEAGVGYEQYF. The CDR3 DNA reads TGTGCCAGCAGTGAAGCGGGAGTTGGCTACGAGCAGTACTTC.

This clonotype was counted at least ten times. The V and J genes are TRBV2 and TRBJ1-2, with D unresolved. Between the trimmed V and J ends, which lost 4 bases and 6 bases, there was a span of 18 bases. The CDR3 spans 15 residues. The germline gives CDR1 SNHLY, CDR2 FYNNEI. The CDR3 nucleotides read TGTGCCAGCAGTGTCGTGGCGGAATCTAAGCATGGCTACACCTTC. Protein: CASSVVAESKHGYTF.

In this sample, this clonotype turned up many times. This CDR3 is CASRLTREETQYF. The CDR3 DNA is TGTGCCAGTAGACTCACCAGGGAGGAGACCCAGTACTTC. J is TRBJ2-5 and V is TRBV19; the D call may be TRBD1 or TRBD2 (5 bases each). V was shortened by 6 bases and J by 5 bases, with 13 bases between the two germline ends. The CDR3 runs 13 residues. Germline V lookup: CDR1 LNHDA, CDR2 SQIVND (reference sequence).

This clonotype appeared many times. J is TRBJ1-2 and V is TRBV4-1, with D hard to call. The CDR3 runs to 14 residues. Trimming took off 8 bases at V and 4 bases at J, with 17 bases between the two ends. Germline V gene lookup returns CDR1 MGHRA and CDR2 YSYEKL. CDR3 sequence: CASSANRQGYGYTF. CDR3 coding DNA: TGCGCCAGCTCGGCGAACAGACAAGGCTATGGCTACACCTTC.